This is a list of T cell receptor beta chains from one sample in a study of blood T cell repertoires in COVID-19. The assay was immunoSEQ multiplex PCR, and TCRdb's table has in-frame clones only and misses some. The data contain 250,000 or so clones, 70% to 90% of them singletons. Input material: PBMCs or T cells enriched from blood (not recorded which). Receptor source: a woman aged 45-65 years who had recovered from COVID-19. Each CDR3 is given with its conserved first and last residue. A D gene is named only where the DNA matches it firmly. Clone size is not always given. Where it is, it says once, few, many or a class for expanded clones.

cdr3_aa cdr3_nt d_call v_call clone_size j_call cdr3_length
CASSLGWDRENYGYTF TGTGCCAGCAGCTTAGGCTGGGACAGGGAGAACTATGGCTACACCTTC TRBD1 TRBV11-2 NA TRBJ1-2 16
CATSGVRDRGSSYNEQFF TGTGCCACCAGTGGGGTCCGGGACAGGGGGAGCTCCTACAATGAGCAGTTCTTC TRBD1 TRBV24-1 NA TRBJ2-1 18
CASSFGTAGGYYGYTF TGTGCCAGCAGCTTCGGGACAGCTGGGGGTTATTATGGCTACACCTTC TRBD1 TRBV5-5 NA TRBJ1-2 16
CASTRQGIGTGELFF TGTGCCAGTACCCGACAGGGGATTGGCACCGGGGAGCTGTTTTTT TRBD1 TRBV19 NA TRBJ2-2 15
CASSLTPTGGEQYF TGTGCCAGCAGCTTAACCCCGACAGGTGGAGAGCAGTACTTC NA TRBV7-2 once TRBJ2-7 14
CASSWADTGELFF TGTGCCAGCAGCTGGGCAGACACCGGGGAGCTGTTTTTT NA TRBV5-5 NA TRBJ2-2 13
CASSYQREGYEQYF TGTGCCAGCAGTTACCAGCGGGAGGGCTACGAGCAGTACTTC TRBD2 TRBV6-5 NA TRBJ2-7 14
CASKKRERGSTGELFF TGTGCCAGTAAGAAGCGGGAGAGGGGAAGTACCGGGGAGCTGTTTTTT TRBD2 TRBV19 NA TRBJ2-2 16
CASSGSEGTQYF TGTGCCAGCAGCGGGTCCGAGGGGACCCAGTACTTC NA TRBV5-6 NA TRBJ2-5 12
CASTWGRVIHGELFF TGTGCCAGTACCTGGGGGAGGGTTATACACGGGGAGCTGTTTTTT TRBD2 TRBV19 NA TRBJ2-2 15
CASSLARGSYGYTF TGTGCCAGCAGCTTGGCCAGGGGGTCCTATGGCTACACCTTC TRBD1 TRBV5-6 NA TRBJ1-2 14
CASSFASGSPDEQFF TGTGCCAGCAGTTTCGCTAGCGGGAGTCCCGATGAGCAGTTCTTC TRBD2 TRBV28 NA TRBJ2-1 15
CASSQRTQPYEQYF TGTGCCAGCAGTCAAAGGACACAGCCCTACGAGCAGTACTTC NA TRBV6-5 once TRBJ2-7 14